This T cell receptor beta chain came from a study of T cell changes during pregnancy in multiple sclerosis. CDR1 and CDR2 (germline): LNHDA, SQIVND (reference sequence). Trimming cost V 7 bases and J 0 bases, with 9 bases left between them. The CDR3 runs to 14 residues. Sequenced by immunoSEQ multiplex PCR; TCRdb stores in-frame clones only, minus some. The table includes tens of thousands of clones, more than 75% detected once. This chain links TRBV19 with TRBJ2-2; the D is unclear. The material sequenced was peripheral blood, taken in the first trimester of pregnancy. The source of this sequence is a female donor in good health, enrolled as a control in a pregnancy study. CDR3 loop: CASISYANTGELFF. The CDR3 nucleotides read TGTGCCAGTATATCCTACGCGAACACCGGGGAGCTGTTTTTT.